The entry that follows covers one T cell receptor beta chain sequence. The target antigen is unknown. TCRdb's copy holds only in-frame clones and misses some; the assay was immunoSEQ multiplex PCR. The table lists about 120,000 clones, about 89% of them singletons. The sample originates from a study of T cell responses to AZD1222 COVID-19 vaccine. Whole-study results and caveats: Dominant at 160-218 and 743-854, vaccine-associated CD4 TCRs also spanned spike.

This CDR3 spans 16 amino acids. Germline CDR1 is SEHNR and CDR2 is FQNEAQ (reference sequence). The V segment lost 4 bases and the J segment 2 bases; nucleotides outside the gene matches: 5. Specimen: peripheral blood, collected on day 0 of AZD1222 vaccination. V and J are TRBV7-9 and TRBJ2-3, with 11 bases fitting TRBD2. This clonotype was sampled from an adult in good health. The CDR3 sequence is CASSSTTSGVTDTQYF. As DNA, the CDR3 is TGTGCCAGCAGCTCCACGACTAGCGGGGTCACAGATACGCAGTATTTT.